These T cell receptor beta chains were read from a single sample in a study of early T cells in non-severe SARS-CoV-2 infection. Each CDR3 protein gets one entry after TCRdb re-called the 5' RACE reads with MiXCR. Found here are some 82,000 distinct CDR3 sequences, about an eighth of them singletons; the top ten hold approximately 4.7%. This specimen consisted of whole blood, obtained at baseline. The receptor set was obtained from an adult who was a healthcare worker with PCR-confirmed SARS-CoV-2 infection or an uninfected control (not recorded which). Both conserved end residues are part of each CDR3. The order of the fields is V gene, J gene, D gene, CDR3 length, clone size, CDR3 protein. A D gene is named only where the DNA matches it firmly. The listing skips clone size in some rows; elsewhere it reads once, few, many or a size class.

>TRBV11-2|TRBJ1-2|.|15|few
CASRRSGGSPYGYTF
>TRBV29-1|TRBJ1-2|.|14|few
CSVLGGRSKYGYTF
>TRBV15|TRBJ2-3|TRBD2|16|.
CATSQAGERGTDTQYF
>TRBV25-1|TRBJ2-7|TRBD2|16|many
CASSEYGTSAIYEQYF
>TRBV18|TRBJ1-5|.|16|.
CASSPERDWGNQPQHF
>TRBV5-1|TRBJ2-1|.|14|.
CASSLAPSVNEQFF
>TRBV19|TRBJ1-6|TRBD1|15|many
CASNAPGQGTGPLHF
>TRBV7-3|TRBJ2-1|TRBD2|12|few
CASSQAGNEQFF
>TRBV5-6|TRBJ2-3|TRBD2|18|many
CASSFLVLTSGDTDTQYF
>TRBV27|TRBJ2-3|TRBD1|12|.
CASGHRGDTQYF
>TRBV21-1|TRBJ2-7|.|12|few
CASSKGGGEQYF
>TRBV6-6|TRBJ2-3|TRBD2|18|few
CASSELALAGPSTDTQYF
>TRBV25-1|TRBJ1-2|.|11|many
CASSSGQGYTF
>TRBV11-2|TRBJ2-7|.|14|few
CASTGGLLSYEQYF
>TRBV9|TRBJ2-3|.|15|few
CASSVVPERLDTQYF
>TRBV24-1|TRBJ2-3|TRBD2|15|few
CATSMASGRTDTQYF
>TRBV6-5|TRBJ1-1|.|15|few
CASSYPGLLPFEAFF
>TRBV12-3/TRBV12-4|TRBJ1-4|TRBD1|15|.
CASSLAGQISRELFF
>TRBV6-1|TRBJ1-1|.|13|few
CASSGRSNTEAFF